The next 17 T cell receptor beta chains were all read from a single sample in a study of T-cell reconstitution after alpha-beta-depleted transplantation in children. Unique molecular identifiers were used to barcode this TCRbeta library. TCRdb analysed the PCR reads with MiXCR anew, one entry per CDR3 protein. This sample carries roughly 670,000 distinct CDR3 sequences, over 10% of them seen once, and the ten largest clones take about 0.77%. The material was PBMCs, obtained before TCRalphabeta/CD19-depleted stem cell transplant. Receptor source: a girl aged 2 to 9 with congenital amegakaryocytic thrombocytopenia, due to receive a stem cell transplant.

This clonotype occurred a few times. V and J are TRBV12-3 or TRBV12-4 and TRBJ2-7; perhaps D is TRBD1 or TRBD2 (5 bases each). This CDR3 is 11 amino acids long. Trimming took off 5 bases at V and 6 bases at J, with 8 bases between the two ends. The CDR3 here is CASSGGVEQYF. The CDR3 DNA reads TGTGCCAGCAGTGGGGGAGTCGAGCAGTACTTC.

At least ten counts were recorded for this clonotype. CDR3 nucleotides: TGCGCCAGCAGCTGGACTTTTGGATCTGGGGCCAACGTCCTGACTTTC. Translation gives CASSWTFGSGANVLTF. This chain joins TRBV5-1 and TRBJ2-6; D is possibly TRBD2 (5 bases). The CDR3 is 16 residues long. CDR1 SGHRS and CDR2 YFSETQ come from the germline V gene. Trimming stripped 3 bases from V and 1 base from J, with 11 bases between.

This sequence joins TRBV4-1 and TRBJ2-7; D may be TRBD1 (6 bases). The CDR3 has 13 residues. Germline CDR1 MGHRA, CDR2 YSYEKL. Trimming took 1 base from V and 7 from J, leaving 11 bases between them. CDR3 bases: TGCGCCAGCAGCCAAGTCAGGGGATGGGAGCAGTACTTC. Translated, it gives CASSQVRGWEQYF.

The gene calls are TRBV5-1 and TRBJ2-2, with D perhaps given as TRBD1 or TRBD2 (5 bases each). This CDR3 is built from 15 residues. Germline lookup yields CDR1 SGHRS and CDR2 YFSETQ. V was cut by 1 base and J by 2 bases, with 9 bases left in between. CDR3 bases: TGCGCCAGCAGCTTGCTAGGGACCAACACCGGGGAGCTGTTTTTT. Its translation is CASSLLGTNTGELFF.

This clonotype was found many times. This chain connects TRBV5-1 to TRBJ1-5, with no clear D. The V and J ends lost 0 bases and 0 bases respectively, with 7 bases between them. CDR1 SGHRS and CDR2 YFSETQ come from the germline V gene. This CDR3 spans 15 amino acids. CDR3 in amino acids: CASSLGGHSNQPQHF. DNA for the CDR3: TGCGCCAGCAGCTTGGGAGGGCATAGCAATCAGCCCCAGCATTTT.

This CDR3 reads CASSSQIRGRDGELFF. The CDR3 DNA reads as TGTGCCAGCAGTTCTCAGATCAGGGGGCGAGACGGGGAGCTGTTTTTT. This chain joins TRBV12-3 or TRBV12-4 and TRBJ2-2, with 8 bases lining up with TRBD1. The V and J ends lost 4 bases and 7 bases, in that order; junction bases with no gene match: 11. This CDR3 region has 16 residues.

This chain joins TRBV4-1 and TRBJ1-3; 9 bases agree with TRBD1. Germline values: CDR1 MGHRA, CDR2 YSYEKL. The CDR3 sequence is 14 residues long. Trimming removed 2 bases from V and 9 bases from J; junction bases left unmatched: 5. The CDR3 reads CASSQLTGGSTIYF. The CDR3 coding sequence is TGCGCCAGCAGCCAACTCACAGGGGGCAGCACCATATATTTT.

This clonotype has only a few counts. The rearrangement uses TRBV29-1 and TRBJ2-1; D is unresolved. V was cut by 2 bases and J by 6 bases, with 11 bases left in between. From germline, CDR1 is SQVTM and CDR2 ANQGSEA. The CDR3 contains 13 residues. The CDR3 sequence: CSVETSLGNEQFF. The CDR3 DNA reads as TGCAGCGTTGAAACCTCATTAGGCAATGAGCAGTTCTTC.

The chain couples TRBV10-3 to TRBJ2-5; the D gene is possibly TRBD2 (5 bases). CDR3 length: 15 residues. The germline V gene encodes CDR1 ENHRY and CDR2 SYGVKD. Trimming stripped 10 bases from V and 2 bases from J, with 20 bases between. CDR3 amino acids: CATSALLAVQETQYF. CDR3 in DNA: TGTGCCACCTCTGCCCTCCTAGCAGTTCAAGAGACCCAGTACTTC.

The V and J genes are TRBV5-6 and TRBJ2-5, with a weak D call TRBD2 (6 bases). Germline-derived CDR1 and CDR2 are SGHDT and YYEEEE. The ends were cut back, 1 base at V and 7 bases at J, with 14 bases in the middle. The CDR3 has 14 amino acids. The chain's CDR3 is CASSLYDSRGTQYF. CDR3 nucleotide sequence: TGTGCCAGCAGCTTGTACGACTCGCGGGGGACCCAGTACTTC.

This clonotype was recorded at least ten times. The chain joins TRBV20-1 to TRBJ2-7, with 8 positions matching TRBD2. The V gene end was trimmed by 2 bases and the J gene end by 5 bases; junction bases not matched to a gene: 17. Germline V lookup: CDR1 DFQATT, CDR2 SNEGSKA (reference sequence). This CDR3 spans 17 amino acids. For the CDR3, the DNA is TGCAGTGCTAGACCCCTCCAGCGGGAGTTAAATTTCCACGAGCAGTACTTC. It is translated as CSARPLQRELNFHEQYF.

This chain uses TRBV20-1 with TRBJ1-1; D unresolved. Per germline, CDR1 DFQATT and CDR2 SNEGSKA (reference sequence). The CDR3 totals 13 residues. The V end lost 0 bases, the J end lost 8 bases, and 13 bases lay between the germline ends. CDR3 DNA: TGCAGTGCTAGAGAAGGGCCCCTGGGGGAAGCTTTCTTT. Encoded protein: CSAREGPLGEAFF.

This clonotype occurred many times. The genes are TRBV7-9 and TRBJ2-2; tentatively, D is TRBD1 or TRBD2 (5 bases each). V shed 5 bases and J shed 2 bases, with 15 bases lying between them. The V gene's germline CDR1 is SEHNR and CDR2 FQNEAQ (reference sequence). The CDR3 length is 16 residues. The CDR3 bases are TGTGCCAGCAGCGGGCGAGGGGCAGTAAACACCGGGGAGCTGTTTTTT. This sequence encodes CASSGRGAVNTGELFF.

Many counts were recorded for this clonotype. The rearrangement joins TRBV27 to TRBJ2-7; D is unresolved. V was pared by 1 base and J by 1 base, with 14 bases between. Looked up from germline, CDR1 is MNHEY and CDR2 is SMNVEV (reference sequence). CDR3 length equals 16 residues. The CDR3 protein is CASSLLRPIESYEQYF. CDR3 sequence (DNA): TGTGCCAGCAGTTTATTGCGACCGATTGAGTCCTACGAGCAGTACTTC.

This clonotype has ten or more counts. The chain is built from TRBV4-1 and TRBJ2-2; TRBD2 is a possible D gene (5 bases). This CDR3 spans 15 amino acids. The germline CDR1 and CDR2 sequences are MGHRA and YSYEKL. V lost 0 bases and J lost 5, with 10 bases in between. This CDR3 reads CASSQDGSITGELFF. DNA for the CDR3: TGCGCCAGCAGCCAAGATGGGAGTATTACCGGGGAGCTGTTTTTT.

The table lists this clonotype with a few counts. CDR3 nucleotides: TGTGCCAGCAGCTTAGAGCTAGCGGTATACACAGATACGCAGTATTTT. Residues: CASSLELAVYTDTQYF. The chain carries TRBV7-2 and TRBJ2-3; 7 bases match TRBD2. The trim removed 1 base at V and 2 bases at J, leaving 6 bases unmatched. The CDR3 consists of 16 residues. Germline CDR1 reads SGHTA; CDR2 reads FQGNSA. The complete variable domain, with remaining parts taken from reference TRBV7-2 and TRBJ2-3, reads GAGVSQSPSNKVTEKGKDVELRCDPISGHTALYWYRQSLGQGLEFLIYFQGNSAPDKSGLPSDRFSAERTGGSVSTLTIQRTQQEDSAVYLCASSLELAVYTDTQYFGPGTRLTVL.

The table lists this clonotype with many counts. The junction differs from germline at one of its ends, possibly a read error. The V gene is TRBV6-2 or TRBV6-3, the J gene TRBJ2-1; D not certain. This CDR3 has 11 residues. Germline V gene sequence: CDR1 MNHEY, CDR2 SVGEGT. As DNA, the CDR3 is TGTGCCAGCAGTAACGGACCCCGTTGTGGCTTC. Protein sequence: CASSNGPRCGF.